A selection of T cell receptor beta chains follows, all from one sample in a study of blood T cells in healthy people across ages. TCRdb reanalysed the 5' RACE reads using MiXCR and keeps one entry per CDR3 protein. The table records some 1,000,000 distinct CDR3 sequences, approximately 26% of them present only once. These sequences were also reported in another study, on T cells of mothers and their children.

Sequencing was done on a sample of blood. All receptors come from a girl aged 2 to 10 in good health. Both conserved end residues are part of each CDR3. The D gene is left open where the match is weak.

v_call,cdr3_length,d_call,j_call,cdr3_aa
TRBV5-1,14,-,TRBJ1-1,CASSLVAAASEAFF
TRBV19,13,-,-,CASSIFGGHEQFF
TRBV28,11,-,TRBJ2-1,CASRLDLMQFF
TRBV7-2,16,-,TRBJ2-3,CASSFLPSGDTDTQYF
TRBV29-1,13,TRBD1,TRBJ1-1,CSVEGQGGTEAFF
TRBV12-3/TRBV12-4,13,-,TRBJ2-4,CASRTGMEDIQYF
TRBV12-3/TRBV12-4,14,-,TRBJ2-2,CASSLGGFAGELFF
TRBV19,13,-,TRBJ1-2,CASNVAAAYGYTF
TRBV6-2/TRBV6-3,14,-,TRBJ2-5,CASILGTARETQYF
TRBV24-1,13,-,TRBJ1-2,CATSDAPGIGYTF
TRBV20-1,15,-,-,CSARDLEDLINEQYF
TRBV7-2,15,-,TRBJ2-1,CASSPHGDSYNEQFF
TRBV15,14,-,TRBJ2-1,CATTSGVSYNEQFF
TRBV10-3,16,TRBD2,TRBJ2-5,CAISERGGTGGETQYF
TRBV12-3/TRBV12-4,13,-,TRBJ2-1,CASSLPGLDEQFF
TRBV6-6,13,-,TRBJ2-5,CASSYVQVETQYF
TRBV13,13,-,-,CASSLQSTYEQYF
TRBV11-3,19,TRBD2,TRBJ2-5,CASSLKGRIAGGPGETQYF
TRBV7-6,14,TRBD1,TRBJ2-7,CASSLVDRGDEQYF
TRBV28,16,-,TRBJ2-2,CASRYESRTNTGELFF
TRBV28,13,-,TRBJ2-5,CASTVTFEETRYF
TRBV28,13,-,TRBJ1-3,CASSGSPGNTIYF
TRBV9,15,-,TRBJ2-4,CASSTDGHLKNIQYF
TRBV9,13,TRBD1,TRBJ2-7,CASSVGTGDEQYF
TRBV4-2,16,-,TRBJ1-3,CASSQDPGASGNTIYF
TRBV11-2,15,-,TRBJ1-1,CASSLDYAMNTEAFF
TRBV4-3,16,TRBD2,TRBJ2-1,CASSPGTSGGPNEQFF
TRBV3-1,15,-,TRBJ2-5,CASSQGLSSAETQYF
TRBV7-3,14,-,TRBJ2-5,CASSPGMGGETQYF
TRBV25-1,14,-,TRBJ1-5,CASSELGSNQPQHF
TRBV7-3,15,TRBD1,TRBJ2-7,CASSRTDRGDYEQYF
TRBV2,13,-,TRBJ1-1,CASFSDLNTEAFF
TRBV29-1,13,TRBD1,TRBJ2-5,CSAINRGQETQYF
TRBV28,14,-,TRBJ2-1,CASSVTGTPNEQLF
TRBV24-1,15,TRBD1,TRBJ1-5,CATSDPGQPYQPQHF
TRBV28,16,TRBD2,TRBJ2-1,CASSFLKREPNNEQFF
TRBV28,15,-,TRBJ2-5,CASKELQAYQETQYF
TRBV7-2,14,-,TRBJ2-5,CASSLSGYGETQYF
TRBV7-2,15,-,TRBJ2-5,CASSLVVGSDETQYF
TRBV28,16,-,TRBJ1-1,CASSPDRNTGPPRAFF
TRBV28,14,-,TRBJ1-5,CASIVGGSNQPQHF
TRBV28,15,-,TRBJ1-5,CASSFAVYSNQPQHF
TRBV29-1,16,TRBD2,TRBJ2-1,CSVNKGLAGSYNEQFF
TRBV7-2,13,-,TRBJ2-2,CASSPGVSGELFF
TRBV7-6,15,-,TRBJ2-5,CASSLWTEREETQYF
TRBV6-5,14,-,TRBJ2-5,CASSYVQGKETQYF
TRBV12-3/TRBV12-4,14,-,TRBJ1-5,CASSEGRFNQPQHF
TRBV11-2,16,-,TRBJ1-1,CASSLDHGVRGTEAFF
TRBV6-5,14,TRBD1,TRBJ1-1,CASSRTGDNSEAFF
TRBV18,16,-,TRBJ2-3,CASSPGPGVTTDTQYF
TRBV9,13,-,-,CASSVVMGGEQFF
TRBV29-1,13,TRBD2,TRBJ2-1,CSLRGLADNEQFF
TRBV7-8,17,-,TRBJ2-5,CASSLLFGERERETQYF